The 7 T cell receptor beta chains given below trace back to one sample, sequenced in a study of blood T cell repertoires in COVID-19. TCRdb's copy holds only in-frame clones and misses some; the assay was immunoSEQ multiplex PCR. The profile shows about 130,000 clones, around 83% of them singletons. The sequenced sample consisted of PBMCs or T cells enriched from blood (not recorded which). The receptors originated from a man aged 45-65 years who had recovered from COVID-19.

The CDR3 DNA reads TGTGCCAGCAGTTCGATCGCGGGGGGGACCGTCAATGAGCAGTTCTTC. Amino acid sequence: CASSSIAGGTVNEQFF. V and J are TRBV12-1 and TRBJ2-1; TRBD2, as called in the table, went unchecked against the DNA. TRBV12-1 is noted as a pseudogene. The CDR3 loop spans 16 amino acids.

The rearrangement links TRBV18 to TRBJ2-2, with unresolved D. Looked up from germline, CDR1 is KGHSH and CDR2 is LQKENI. There are 13 residues in the CDR3. The V and J ends lost 5 bases and 1 base respectively, with 5 bases between them. CDR3 in DNA: TGTGCCAGCTCAGAACAGAACACCGGGGAGCTGTTTTTT. Protein product: CASSEQNTGELFF.

The chain joins TRBV25-1 to TRBJ1-4; 9 bases are shared with TRBD1. Germline CDR1 MGHDK, CDR2 SYGVNS. CDR3 length: 15 amino acids. Germline trimming cut 8 bases from V and 3 bases from J; bases unmatched to any gene: 7. CDR3 bases: TGTGCCAGCTTTGGACAGGGGAGATCTAATGAAAAACTGTTTTTT. As protein: CASFGQGRSNEKLFF.

This clone was seen once. The gene calls are TRBV29-1 and TRBJ2-1; 7 bases are a match to TRBD1. The J segment lost 7 bases and the V segment lost 4 bases, leaving 7 bases of the junction unmatched. The CDR3 extends over 13 amino acids. Germline CDR1 and CDR2: SQVTM and ANQGSEA. The CDR3 bases are TGCAGCGTTGGACAGGGAACAGGAAATGAGCAGTTCTTC. This sequence encodes CSVGQGTGNEQFF.

The chain uses TRBV19 and TRBJ1-6; tentative D call: TRBD1 (6 bases). Germline lookup yields CDR1 LNHDA and CDR2 SQIVND (reference sequence). The CDR3 consists of 15 residues. Trimming pared 10 bases from V and 6 bases from J, leaving 19 bases between. This chain's CDR3 is CATNKGGISNSPLHF. CDR3 nucleotide sequence: TGTGCCACCAATAAAGGGGGTATAAGTAATTCACCCCTCCACTTT.

This clone has at least ten counts. This rearrangement joins TRBV7-8 to TRBJ2-7, with TRBD2 matching over 8 bases. This CDR3 comprises 15 residues. CDR1 is SGHVS, CDR2 FQNEAQ, per germline. V trimming: 7 bases; J trimming: 4 bases; junction bases outside the gene matches: 12. CDR3 DNA: TGTGCCAGCACCGAACGGGCGGGGGGATTTTACGAGCAGTACTTC. Its translation: CASTERAGGFYEQYF. Looking up the rest from reference TRBV7-8 and TRBJ2-7 gives the full variable domain: GAGVSQSPRYKVAKRGQDVALRCDPISGHVSLFWYQQALGQGPEFLTYFQNEAQLDKSGLPSDRFFAERPEGSVSTLKIQRTQQEDSAVYLCASTERAGGFYEQYFGPGTRLTVT.

This chain's CDR3 is CASSTGTGVITGANVLTF. The CDR3, as DNA: TGTGCCAGCTCAACCGGGACAGGGGTTATCACTGGGGCCAACGTCCTGACTTTC. This rearrangement joins TRBV18 to TRBJ2-6; TRBD1 agrees at 10 bases. The germline V gene has CDR1 KGHSH and CDR2 LQKENI. The length of the CDR3 is 18 residues. V dropped 5 bases and J dropped 2; count of bases not matched to a gene: 9.